This is a list of T cell receptor beta chains from one sample in a study of OX40 agonist ivuxolimab in advanced cancers. Libraries were prepared by immunoSEQ multiplex PCR; TCRdb keeps only in-frame clonotypes and omits some of them. The sample contains approximately 71,000 clones, around 84% of which appear only once. This material consisted of CD4+ or CD8+ T cells sorted from blood, taken in a trial of the OX40 agonist ivuxolimab. Receptors were obtained from an adult with an advanced solid tumor such as melanoma, head and neck, liver or kidney cancer. CDR3s include the opening cysteine and the closing phenylalanine or tryptophan. The D gene is left open where the match is weak. Part of the rows lack a size; the others show once, few, many or a class for expanded clones.

clone_size	cdr3_length	d_call	v_call	j_call	cdr3_nt	cdr3_aa
.	17	.	TRBV7-3	TRBJ2-2	TGTGCCAGCAGCCTGGAGCTTTTGTCAGTAAACAGGGGGGAGCTGTTTTTT	CASSLELLSVNRGELFF
.	16	TRBD2	TRBV9	TRBJ2-1	TGTGCCAGCAGCTTAGAACTAGCGGGAGGGTACAATGAGCAGTTCTTC	CASSLELAGGYNEQFF
.	12	.	TRBV29-1	TRBJ2-7	TGCAGCGTAGGAACGACACTCTACGAGCAGTACTTC	CSVGTTLYEQYF
few	11	.	TRBV7-9	TRBJ1-1	TGTGCCAGCAGCTTCGACACTGAAGCTTTCTTT	CASSFDTEAFF
once	14	TRBD2	TRBV27	TRBJ2-7	TGTGCCAGCAGTTTGGGCGGGGGTCGGAGAGAGCAGTACTTC	CASSLGGGRREQYF
.	14	.	TRBV7-2	TRBJ2-3	TGTGCCAGCAGACCCGGAGGGTTGACAGATACGCAGTATTTT	CASRPGGLTDTQYF
.	15	.	TRBV18	TRBJ1-4	TGTGCCAGCTCACCACTGAGACGGCCTAATGAAAAACTGTTTTTT	CASSPLRRPNEKLFF
.	15	.	TRBV2	TRBJ1-2	TGTGCCAGCACACCCCAGAATGGGCAGGGTGGTGGCTACACCTTC	CASTPQNGQGGGYTF
.	15	TRBD1	TRBV5-3	TRBJ2-7	TGTGCCAGAAGCACCTCGGGACAGGATTCCTCCGAGCAGTACTTC	CARSTSGQDSSEQYF
.	13	.	TRBV6-5	TRBJ1-2	TGTGCCAGCAGCTTAACAGGACAGCTAGGCTACACCTTC	CASSLTGQLGYTF
once	15	.	TRBV29-1	TRBJ2-5	TGCAGCGTTGACCACTGGGCAGGACGCTTGGGGACCCAGTACTTC	CSVDHWAGRLGTQYF
.	17	TRBD1	TRBV19	TRBJ1-1	TGTGCCAGTACCCGGGACAGGGGAGGCCGTGGTGGCACTGAAGCTTTCTTT	CASTRDRGGRGGTEAFF
.	18	TRBD2	TRBV5-6	TRBJ2-2	TGTGCCAGCAGCCAGGAGTTCATTGCGGGGGGGCTCCACGGGGAGCTGTTTTTT	CASSQEFIAGGLHGELFF
.	14	.	TRBV30	TRBJ1-1	TGTGCCCTCAACAAGGTCTGGGGGGGCACTGAAGCTTTCTTT	CALNKVWGGTEAFF
.	16	TRBD1	TRBV23-1	TRBJ2-7	TGCGCCAGCAGTCAATTACCGGGACAGGCCGACTACGAGCAGTACTTC	CASSQLPGQADYEQYF
.	13	.	TRBV11-3	TRBJ1-1	TGTGCCAGCAGCACGGAGGCTTACACTGAAGCTTTCTTT	CASSTEAYTEAFF
.	15	.	TRBV27	TRBJ2-7	TGTGCCAGCAGTTTATGGCCAGGTCGCTCCTACGAGCAGTACTTC	CASSLWPGRSYEQYF
.	13	.	TRBV7-2	TRBJ1-2	TGTGCCAGCAGCTTACAGGGAATCTATGGCTGCACCTTC	CASSLQGIYGCTF